The rows below give T cell receptor beta chains drawn from one sample of a study of T cells after yellow fever vaccination. TCRdb re-called the 5' RACE reads through MiXCR, storing one row per CDR3 protein. The table has some 500,000 distinct CDR3 sequences, about 14% seen once. The material was PBMCs, obtained on the day of the yellow fever booster vaccination. The source of these receptors is a man aged 25 to 45 who received the YFV17D yellow fever vaccine. CDR3s leave out the opening cysteine and the closing phenylalanine or tryptophan. The order of the fields is V gene, D gene, J gene, CDR3 protein. D genes are given only for firm matches.

V: TRBV6-5
D: -
J: TRBJ2-2
CDR3: ASILVGTTNTGELF

V: TRBV18
D: -
J: TRBJ1-4
CDR3: ASSPSNEKLF

V: TRBV15
D: -
J: TRBJ1-2
CDR3: ATSPSRLDYGYT

V: TRBV7-2
D: -
J: TRBJ2-7
CDR3: ASSLGGSGAPSYEQY

V: TRBV7-2
D: -
J: TRBJ2-7
CDR3: ASSLAQPFEQY

V: TRBV5-1
D: TRBD1
J: TRBJ2-2
CDR3: ASSFQSGTAGELF

V: TRBV20-1
D: -
J: TRBJ1-5
CDR3: SVTLGTVGQPQH

V: TRBV2
D: -
J: TRBJ2-1
CDR3: ASSSGPQRDEQF

V: TRBV6-2/TRBV6-3
D: -
J: TRBJ2-1
CDR3: ASSYPLGEVSLYEQF

V: TRBV1
D: -
J: TRBJ2-3
CDR3: TSSQIESESDTQY

V: TRBV3-1
D: TRBD2
J: TRBJ2-7
CDR3: ASSQGYSGGSYEQY

V: TRBV29-1
D: -
J: TRBJ1-1
CDR3: SVSDGGNTEAF

V: TRBV13
D: TRBD1
J: TRBJ2-7
CDR3: ASGTPTRGQAYEQY

V: TRBV12-3/TRBV12-4
D: TRBD2
J: TRBJ2-5
CDR3: ASSLSGTSRSQY

V: TRBV20-1
D: TRBD2
J: TRBJ2-2
CDR3: SAIGLAGAGNTGELF

V: TRBV7-9
D: -
J: TRBJ1-1
CDR3: ASSRTQGMNTEAF

V: TRBV6-5
D: TRBD1
J: TRBJ2-7
CDR3: ASSYIGGTENYEQY

V: TRBV6-5
D: -
J: TRBJ2-3
CDR3: ASSYSPNHPQY

V: TRBV7-9
D: -
J: TRBJ2-7
CDR3: ASSSSLARFPYEQY

V: TRBV7-9
D: -
J: TRBJ1-5
CDR3: ASSPKDSYSNQPQH

V: TRBV20-1
D: -
J: TRBJ2-7
CDR3: SARPSMVGEQY

V: TRBV5-4
D: -
J: TRBJ2-7
CDR3: ASSFGAGDTYEQY

V: TRBV20-1
D: -
J: TRBJ2-3
CDR3: SAYLASISTDTQY

V: TRBV27
D: -
J: TRBJ2-3
CDR3: ASSLADGSSTDTQY

V: TRBV5-8
D: -
J: TRBJ2-3
CDR3: ASSLGLGQTTDTQY

V: TRBV23-1
D: TRBD2
J: TRBJ2-7
CDR3: ASSQSAPAGLAGLSTSEQY

V: TRBV7-9
D: -
J: TRBJ1-2
CDR3: ASSTFDYGYT

V: TRBV11-2
D: -
J: TRBJ2-7
CDR3: ASSLVGTLSYEQY

V: TRBV6-5
D: TRBD1
J: TRBJ2-5
CDR3: ASSSGQGVPLQETQY

V: TRBV29-1
D: -
J: TRBJ2-1
CDR3: SVEGSGVSYNEQF

V: TRBV6-2/TRBV6-3
D: -
J: TRBJ1-2
CDR3: ASAEANYGYT

V: TRBV5-6
D: -
J: TRBJ2-1
CDR3: ASSLSLASYNEQF

V: TRBV29-1
D: -
J: TRBJ2-1
CDR3: SVGEQF

V: TRBV29-1
D: TRBD2
J: TRBJ2-3
CDR3: SVEDGETSGTDTQY

V: TRBV29-1
D: -
J: TRBJ1-4
CDR3: SVARPSGGEKLF

V: TRBV18
D: -
J: TRBJ2-1
CDR3: ASSPFSSYNEQF

V: TRBV7-2
D: TRBD1
J: TRBJ2-7
CDR3: ASSLSSTGGVYEQY

V: TRBV7-2
D: -
J: TRBJ2-7
CDR3: ASTRGVGYEQY

V: TRBV29-1
D: -
J: TRBJ1-3
CDR3: SGRTGSSGNTIY

V: TRBV6-5
D: -
J: TRBJ1-2
CDR3: ASSIDRPGAVGGYT

V: TRBV7-3
D: -
J: TRBJ2-1
CDR3: ASSLSSTGEQF

V: TRBV6-2/TRBV6-3
D: -
J: TRBJ1-5
CDR3: ASCNDQPQH

V: TRBV6-2/TRBV6-3
D: TRBD1
J: TRBJ2-7
CDR3: ASSRRGQGSNEQY

V: TRBV20-1
D: -
J: TRBJ1-5
CDR3: SARDGRVGNQPQH

V: TRBV6-1
D: -
J: TRBJ1-2
CDR3: ASTNVWGYGYT

V: TRBV29-1
D: -
J: TRBJ2-2
CDR3: SVSLSWTAGELF